This TCR beta chain is from a study of T cells after yellow fever vaccination. About the study: In the case of low-cell-number fractions, SMART-Seq v4 Ultra Low Input was used for preparation. Study-level points and caveats: The secondary response was weaker but peaked faster, day 5 versus 15. Most clones from primary vaccination were detected again post-booster (around 96% CD4, about 88% CD8).

Trimming left V 5 bases short and J 5 bases short, with 15 bases between. This CDR3 has 13 residues. The V gene's germline CDR1 is DFQATT and CDR2 SNEGSKA (reference sequence). In TCRdb, the 5' RACE reads were re-called with MiXCR into one record per CDR3 protein. The sample lists approximately 340,000 distinct CDR3 sequences, more than 8.5% seen once, with about a sixth in the top ten. The sample holds a few counts of this clonotype. The antigen remains undetermined. The origin of this receptor is a man between 18 and 29 years old who received the YFV17D yellow fever vaccine. The sample here was PBMCs, taken on the day of the first yellow fever vaccination. J is TRBJ2-5 and V is TRBV20-1; possibly TRBD1 for D (6 bases). CDR3 amino acids: CSADHRVQETQYF. The CDR3 bases are TGCAGTGCTGATCACAGGGTTCAGGAGACCCAGTACTTC.